Detailed here is one T cell receptor (beta chain). Its specificity is not known. The data originate from a study of regulatory T cells in long-lasting Graves disease. General study points: Sharing of public clonotypes was greater in persistent patients (under 3,000) than in new patients (roughly 880).

Building of the TCR beta libraries involved iRepertoire HTBI primers and Arm-PCR of CDR3 regions. MiXCR, applied by TCRdb to the multiplex PCR reads, yields one record per CDR3 protein. The repertoire has 400,000 to 650,000 distinct CDR3 sequences, 15% to 20% of them found once; the top ten carry just under 25%. Indicated time point: newly diagnosed GD, antithyroid drugs for less than 3 months. There was RNA extracted from PBMCs, and the TCR library was made from it. This same sample was also taken into another study, of T cells in Graves' hyperthyroidism and ophthalmopathy. Turning to that study: Uncontrolled infection, other autoimmune disease, pregnancy or lactation excluded patients. Carried out on the TCR CDR3, a first-round RT-PCR used the HTBI primer set.

This specimen was peripheral blood mononuclear cells (PBMCs), taken at new diagnosis, from a patient treated with antithyroid drugs. This sequence was found in a woman aged 35-65 years with Graves disease.

In DNA, the CDR3 is TGTGCCAGTACCCCGGACGGAGGACTAGCCAAAAACATTCAGTACTTC. Translating it yields CASTPDGGLAKNIQYF. The genes are TRBV19 and TRBJ2-4, with D perhaps matching TRBD2 (5 bases). This CDR3 region has 16 residues. V was clipped by 7 bases and J by 0 bases, with 16 bases between them. Looked up from germline, CDR1 is LNHDA and CDR2 is SQIVND (reference sequence).